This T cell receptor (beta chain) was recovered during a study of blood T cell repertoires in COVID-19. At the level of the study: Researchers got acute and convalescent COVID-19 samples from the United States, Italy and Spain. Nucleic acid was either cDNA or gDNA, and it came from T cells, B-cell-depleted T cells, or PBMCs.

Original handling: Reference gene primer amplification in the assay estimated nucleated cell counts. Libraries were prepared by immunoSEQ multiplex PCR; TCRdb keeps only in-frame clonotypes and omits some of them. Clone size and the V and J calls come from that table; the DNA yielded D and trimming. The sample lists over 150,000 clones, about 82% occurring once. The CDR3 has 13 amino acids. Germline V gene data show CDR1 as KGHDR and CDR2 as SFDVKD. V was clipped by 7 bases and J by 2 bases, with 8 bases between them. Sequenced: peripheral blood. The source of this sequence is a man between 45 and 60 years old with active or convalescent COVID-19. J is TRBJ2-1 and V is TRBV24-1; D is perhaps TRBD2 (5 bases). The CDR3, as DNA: TGTGCCACCAGCGGGATCGCCTACAATGAGCAGTTCTTC. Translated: CATSGIAYNEQFF.